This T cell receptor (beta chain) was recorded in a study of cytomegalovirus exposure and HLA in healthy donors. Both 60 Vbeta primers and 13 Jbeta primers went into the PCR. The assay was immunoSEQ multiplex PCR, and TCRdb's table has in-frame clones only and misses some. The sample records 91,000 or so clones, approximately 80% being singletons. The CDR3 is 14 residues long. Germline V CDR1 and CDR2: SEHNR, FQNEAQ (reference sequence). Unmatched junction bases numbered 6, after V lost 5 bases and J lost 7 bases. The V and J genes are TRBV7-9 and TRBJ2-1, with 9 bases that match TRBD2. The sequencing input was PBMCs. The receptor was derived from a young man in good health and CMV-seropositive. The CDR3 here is CASSPAGGRNEQFF. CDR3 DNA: TGTGCCAGCAGCCCGGCGGGAGGGAGGAATGAGCAGTTCTTC.